The sequence of this T cell receptor (beta chain) was determined in a study of blood T cell repertoires in COVID-19. The CDR3 extends over 13 amino acids. Per the germline V gene, CDR1 is SGHVS and CDR2 is FQNEAQ. V lost 5 bases to trimming and J lost 3 bases, with 10 bases between them. Original data processing: How many nucleated cells were present was estimated from reference gene primer amplification. Profiled with immunoSEQ multiplex PCR; TCRdb holds only in-frame clones, not every one. V, J and clone size reflect that table, while D and trimming were determined from the DNA. This table has approximately 97,000 clones, 90% appearing once.

This rearrangement joins TRBV7-8 to TRBJ1-1; no reliable D call. This clonotype was obtained from a man aged 55 to 70 with acute or convalescent COVID-19. Sequenced material: peripheral blood. The CDR3 loop reads CASSLTGDTEAFF. Written as DNA, the CDR3 is TGTGCCAGCAGCCTAACCGGGGACACTGAAGCTTTCTTT.